This T cell receptor beta chain appears in the sequencing data of a study of blood T cell repertoires in COVID-19. At the level of the study: Some COVID-19 samples were acute and others convalescent; all came from the United States, Italy and Spain. The cDNA or gDNA used as material had been derived from T cells, B-cell-depleted T cells, or PBMCs.

Symptom resolution, clearance, or two negative PCRs marked the recovered donors of Cohort 3. Produced via immunoSEQ multiplex PCR; TCRdb's table is partial and in-frame only. The sample includes 250,000 to 350,000 clones, about 87% of them seen just once. The CDR3 runs 14 residues. Germline CDR1 SQVTM, CDR2 ANQGSEA. The ends were cut back, 0 bases at V and 4 bases at J, with 10 bases in the middle. Sequencing was carried out using PBMCs or T cells enriched from blood (not recorded which). The origin of this receptor is a woman aged 45-60 years who had recovered from COVID-19. The chain links TRBV29-1 to TRBJ1-3, with a weak D call TRBD1 (6 bases). The CDR3 region is CSVEDGQKGNTIYF. CDR3 nucleotide sequence: TGCAGCGTTGAAGATGGACAGAAGGGAAACACCATATATTTT.